Below, 8 T cell receptor beta chains from the same sample are listed, as sequenced in a study of cytomegalovirus exposure and HLA in healthy donors. 13 Jbeta primers and 60 Vbeta primers were used for the PCR. Data came from immunoSEQ multiplex PCR; TCRdb stores just in-frame clones and leaves some out. The table includes 250,000 to 350,000 clones, about 90% detected once. Source material: PBMCs. The receptor set was obtained from a woman younger than 35 in good health and CMV-seronegative.

The chain couples TRBV2 to TRBJ1-1; 7 nucleotides agree with TRBD1. CDR1 is SNHLY and CDR2 is FYNNEI in the germline V gene. This CDR3 is built from 14 residues. The V and J ends lost 7 bases and 0 bases, in that order; junction bases with no gene match: 5. CDR3 sequence reads: CASTRDSLNTEAFF. In DNA, the CDR3 is TGTGCCAGCACCCGGGACAGCCTGAACACTGAAGCTTTCTTT.

This chain joins TRBV5-1 and TRBJ2-7, with a weak D call TRBD1 (6 bases). V lost 4 bases to trimming and J lost 1 base, with 12 bases between them. This CDR3 is 14 amino acids long. CDR1 and CDR2 from the germline V gene are SGHRS and YFSETQ. Here the CDR3 DNA reads TGCGCCAGCAGCGAACAGGGCCCATCCTACGAGCAGTACTTC. As protein: CASSEQGPSYEQYF.

Of note for this clone: Other DNA sequences in the sample encode the same CDR3. The J gene is TRBJ2-2, the V gene TRBV6-1, with D possibly TRBD1 on 5 matching bases. V was shortened by 4 bases and J by 7 bases, with 10 bases between the two germline ends. The CDR3 sequence is 13 residues long. Germline CDR1 and CDR2: MNHNS and SASEGT. CDR3 DNA: TGTGCCAGCAGTGTGGCAGGGAACGGGGAGCTGTTTTTT. It specifies CASSVAGNGELFF.

The V gene is TRBV4-1, the J gene TRBJ1-1; 11 bases are a match to TRBD1. Germline V lookup: CDR1 MGHRA, CDR2 YSYEKL. Germline trimming cut 4 bases from V and 4 bases from J; bases unmatched to any gene: 8. The length of the CDR3 is 16 residues. The CDR3 bases are TGCGCCAGCAGCCTCATGGGACAGGGGGTACCCACTGAAGCTTTCTTT. This codes for CASSLMGQGVPTEAFF.

This chain joins TRBV10-3 and TRBJ2-3, with 7 bases matching TRBD2. The CDR3 extends over 13 amino acids. Per the germline V gene, CDR1 is ENHRY and CDR2 is SYGVKD. V gave up 10 bases and J gave up 4 bases; unmatched junction bases: 8. In DNA, the CDR3 is TGTGCCACCGCTTTTGGGGGGGCAGATACGCAGTATTTT. Translating it yields CATAFGGADTQYF.

The V call is TRBV11-2, the J call TRBJ2-1; a weak D match, TRBD2 (6 bases). The CDR3 loop spans 16 amino acids. V was pared by 7 bases and J by 8 bases, with 24 bases between. CDR1 SGHAT and CDR2 FQNNGV come from the germline V gene. CDR3 nucleotide sequence: TGTGCCAGCACCCATCGGAAGGACTCATGGGGGGATGAGCAGTTCTTC. Protein product: CASTHRKDSWGDEQFF.

CDR3 amino acids: CASSSRVEAFF. The CDR3 DNA follows: TGTGCCAGCAGCTCCAGGGTCGAAGCTTTCTTT. This chain links TRBV11-2 with TRBJ1-1; perhaps TRBD1 as D (5 bases). The germline CDR1 and CDR2 sequences are SGHAT and FQNNGV. Between the trimmed V and J ends, which lost 4 bases and 8 bases, there was a span of 8 bases. This CDR3 is 11 amino acids long. The variable domain in full, with the rest retrieved from reference TRBV11-2 and TRBJ1-1, is EAGVAQSPRYKIIEKRQSVAFWCNPISGHATLYWYQQILGQGPKLLIQFQNNGVVDDSQLPKDRFSAERLKGVDSTLKIQPAKLEDSAVYLCASSSRVEAFFGQGTRLTVV.

The chain couples TRBV29-1 to TRBJ2-1; D perhaps matches TRBD1 (5 bases). Germline CDR1 is SQVTM and CDR2 is ANQGSEA. CDR3 length: 14 amino acids. V was cut by 0 bases and J by 7 bases, with 13 bases left in between. CDR3 sequence: CSVEETSRTNEQFF. The CDR3 DNA is TGCAGCGTTGAAGAAACATCTCGGACAAATGAGCAGTTCTTC.